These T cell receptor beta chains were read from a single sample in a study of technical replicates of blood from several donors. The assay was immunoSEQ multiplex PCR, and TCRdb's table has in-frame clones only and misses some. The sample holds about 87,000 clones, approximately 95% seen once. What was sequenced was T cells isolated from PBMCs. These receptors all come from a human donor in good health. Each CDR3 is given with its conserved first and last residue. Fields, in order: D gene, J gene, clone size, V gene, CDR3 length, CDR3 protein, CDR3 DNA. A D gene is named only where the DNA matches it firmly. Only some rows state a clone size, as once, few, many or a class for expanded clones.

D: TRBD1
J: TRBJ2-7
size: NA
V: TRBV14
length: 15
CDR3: CASSQAGQGAYEQYF
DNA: TGTGCCAGCAGCCAAGCGGGACAGGGGGCCTACGAGCAGTACTTC

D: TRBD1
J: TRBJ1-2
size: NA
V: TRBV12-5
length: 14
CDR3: CASGPPGQGQGYTF
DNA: TGTGCTAGTGGTCCTCCGGGACAGGGGCAAGGCTACACCTTC

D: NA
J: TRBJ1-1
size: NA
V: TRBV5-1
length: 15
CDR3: CASSVKQGPNTEAFF
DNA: TGCGCCAGCAGCGTAAAACAGGGACCTAACACTGAAGCTTTCTTT

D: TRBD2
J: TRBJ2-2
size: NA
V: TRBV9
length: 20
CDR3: CASSLLPGLAVPANTGELFF
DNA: TGTGCCAGCAGCCTACTACCGGGACTAGCGGTACCCGCGAACACCGGGGAGCTGTTTTTT

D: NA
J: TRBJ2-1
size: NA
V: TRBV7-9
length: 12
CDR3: CASTLTGDEQFF
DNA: TGTGCCAGCACCTTGACAGGAGATGAGCAGTTCTTC

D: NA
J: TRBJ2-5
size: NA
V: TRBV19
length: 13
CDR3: CASRLRGEFTQYF
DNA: TGTGCCAGTAGACTCAGGGGGGAATTTACCCAGTACTTC

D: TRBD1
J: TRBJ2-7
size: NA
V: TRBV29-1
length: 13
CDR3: CSVVPGQGGEQYF
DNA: TGCAGCGTCGTCCCGGGACAGGGGGGCGAGCAGTACTTC

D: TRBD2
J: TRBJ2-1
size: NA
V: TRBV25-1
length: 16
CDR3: CASSDGGLAVRDEQFF
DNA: TGTGCCAGCAGTGACGGGGGACTAGCGGTACGCGATGAGCAGTTCTTC

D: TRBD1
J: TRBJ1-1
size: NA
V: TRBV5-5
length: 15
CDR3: CASSLRVQGAREAFF
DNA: TGTGCCAGCAGCTTGAGAGTACAGGGGGCGCGCGAAGCTTTCTTT

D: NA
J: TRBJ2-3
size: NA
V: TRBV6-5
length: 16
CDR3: CASSYAADHFTDTQYF
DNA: TGTGCCAGCAGTTACGCGGCGGATCACTTCACAGATACGCAGTATTTT

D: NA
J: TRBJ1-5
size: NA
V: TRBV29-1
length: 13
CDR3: CSVETEANQPQHF
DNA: TGCAGCGTCGAGACAGAAGCTAATCAGCCCCAGCATTTT

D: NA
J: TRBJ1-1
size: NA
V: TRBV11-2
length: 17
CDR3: CASSLGAGFTMNTEAFF
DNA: TGTGCCAGCAGCTTAGGAGCAGGGTTTACGATGAACACTGAAGCTTTCTTT

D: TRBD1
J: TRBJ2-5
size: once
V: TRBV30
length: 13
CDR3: CACPRGQGETQYF
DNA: TGTGCCTGCCCGAGGGGGCAGGGAGAGACCCAGTACTTC

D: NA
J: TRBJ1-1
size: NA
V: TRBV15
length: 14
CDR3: CATSGKQGMTEAFF
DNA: TGTGCCACCAGCGGGAAGCAGGGGATGACTGAAGCTTTCTTT

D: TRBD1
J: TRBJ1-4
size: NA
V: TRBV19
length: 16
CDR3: CASSTTGGATNEKLFF
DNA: TGTGCCAGTAGTACGACAGGGGGTGCAACTAATGAAAAACTGTTTTTT

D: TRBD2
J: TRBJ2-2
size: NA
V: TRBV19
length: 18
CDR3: CASSPGLAGGPIAGELFF
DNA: TGTGCCAGTAGTCCCGGACTAGCGGGAGGGCCAATAGCCGGGGAGCTGTTTTTT

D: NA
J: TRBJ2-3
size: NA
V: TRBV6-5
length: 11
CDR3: CASSYRDTQYF
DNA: TGTGCCAGCAGTTACCGGGATACGCAGTATTTT

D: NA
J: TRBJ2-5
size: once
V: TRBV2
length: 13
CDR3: CASMGNRQETQYF
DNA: TGTGCCAGCATGGGCAACAGGCAAGAGACCCAGTACTTC

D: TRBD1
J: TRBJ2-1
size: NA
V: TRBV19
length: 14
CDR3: CASNDRGPLNEQFF
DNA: TGTGCCAGTAACGACAGGGGGCCGCTGAATGAGCAGTTCTTC

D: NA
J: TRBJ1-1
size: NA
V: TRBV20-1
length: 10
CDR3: CSARAGGAFF
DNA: TGCAGTGCTAGGGCGGGGGGGGCTTTCTTT

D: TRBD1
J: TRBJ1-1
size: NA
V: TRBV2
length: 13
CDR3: CARTVTGGTEAFF
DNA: TGTGCCAGGACCGTAACAGGGGGCACTGAAGCTTTCTTT

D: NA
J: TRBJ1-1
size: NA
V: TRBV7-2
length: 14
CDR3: CASSPTGLNTEAFF
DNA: TGTGCCAGCAGCCCTACAGGTTTGAACACTGAAGCTTTCTTT

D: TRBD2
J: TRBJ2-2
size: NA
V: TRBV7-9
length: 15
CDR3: CASSSSGSNTGELFF
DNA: TGTGCCAGCAGCTCTAGCGGCTCGAACACCGGGGAGCTGTTTTTT

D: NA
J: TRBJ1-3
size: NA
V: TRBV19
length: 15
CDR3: CASSFGPSSGNTIYF
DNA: TGTGCCAGTAGTTTTGGCCCAAGCTCTGGAAACACCATATATTTT

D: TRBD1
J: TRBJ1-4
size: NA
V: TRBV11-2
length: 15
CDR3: CASSFGTGVKEKLFF
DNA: TGTGCCAGCAGCTTCGGGACAGGGGTGAAAGAAAAACTGTTTTTT

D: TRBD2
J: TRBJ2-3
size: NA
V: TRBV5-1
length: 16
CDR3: CASSLQREIGTHTQYF
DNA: TGCGCCAGCAGCTTGCAGCGGGAGATTGGTACTCATACGCAGTATTTT

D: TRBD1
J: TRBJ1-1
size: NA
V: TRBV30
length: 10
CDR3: CAWERQGAFF
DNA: TGTGCCTGGGAAAGACAGGGTGCTTTCTTT

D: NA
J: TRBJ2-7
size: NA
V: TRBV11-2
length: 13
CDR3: CASSLDSLVEQYF
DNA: TGTGCCAGCAGCTTAGACTCCCTAGTCGAGCAGTACTTC

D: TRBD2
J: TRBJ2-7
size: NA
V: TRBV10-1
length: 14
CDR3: CASSERRETYEQYF
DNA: TGCGCCAGCAGTGAGAGGCGGGAGACCTACGAGCAGTACTTC

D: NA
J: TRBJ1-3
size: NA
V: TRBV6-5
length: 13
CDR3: CASSRTTGNTIYF
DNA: TGTGCCAGCAGTAGGACAACCGGAAACACCATATATTTT

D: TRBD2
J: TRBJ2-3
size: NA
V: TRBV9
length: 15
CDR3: CASSVAGLGPDTQYF
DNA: TGTGCCAGCAGCGTAGCGGGACTAGGTCCAGATACGCAGTATTTT

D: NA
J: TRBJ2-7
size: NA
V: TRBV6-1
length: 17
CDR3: CASSENDHSPISYEQYF
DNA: TGTGCCAGCAGTGAGAACGATCACAGTCCCATTTCCTACGAGCAGTACTTC

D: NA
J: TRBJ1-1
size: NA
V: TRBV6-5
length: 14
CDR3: CASTSLQGFSEAFF
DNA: TGTGCCAGCACCAGCCTTCAGGGCTTCAGTGAAGCTTTCTTT

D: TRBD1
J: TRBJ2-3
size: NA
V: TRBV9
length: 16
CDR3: CASSVATGGNIDTQYF
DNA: TGTGCCAGCAGCGTAGCTACAGGGGGAAATATCGATACGCAGTATTTT

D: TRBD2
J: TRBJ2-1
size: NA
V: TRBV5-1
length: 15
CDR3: CASGLPQRDNNEQFF
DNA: TGCGCCAGCGGACTCCCCCAGCGGGATAACAATGAGCAGTTCTTC

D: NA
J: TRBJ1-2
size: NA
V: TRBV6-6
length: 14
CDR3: CAGTGTGGNYGYTF
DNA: TGTGCCGGCACGGGGACGGGAGGGAACTATGGCTACACCTTC

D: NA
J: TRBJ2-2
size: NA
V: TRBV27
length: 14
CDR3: CASSFDWNTGELFF
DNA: TGTGCCAGCAGTTTTGACTGGAACACCGGGGAGCTGTTTTTT

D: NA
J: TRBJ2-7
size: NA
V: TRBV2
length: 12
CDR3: CASMQGLYEQYF
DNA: TGTGCCAGCATGCAGGGTCTTTACGAGCAGTACTTC

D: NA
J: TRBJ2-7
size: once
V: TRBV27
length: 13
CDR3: CASSLSKFGEQYF
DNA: TGTGCCAGCAGTTTATCTAAGTTCGGCGAGCAGTACTTC

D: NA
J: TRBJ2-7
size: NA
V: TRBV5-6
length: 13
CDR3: CASSFRVGYEQYF
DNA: TGTGCCAGCAGCTTTCGGGTTGGGTACGAGCAGTACTTC

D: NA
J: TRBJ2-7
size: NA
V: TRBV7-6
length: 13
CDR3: CASSSGGTYEQYF
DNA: TGTGCCAGCAGCTCCGGGGGTACCTACGAGCAGTACTTC

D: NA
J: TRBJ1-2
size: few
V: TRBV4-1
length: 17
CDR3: CASSQSEAGGTNYGYTF
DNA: TGCGCCAGCAGCCAAAGCGAGGCCGGGGGAACTAACTATGGCTACACCTTC

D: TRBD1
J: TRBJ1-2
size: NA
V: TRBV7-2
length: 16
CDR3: CASSLAADRALYGYTF
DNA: TGTGCCAGCAGCTTAGCTGCCGACAGGGCACTTTATGGCTACACCTTC

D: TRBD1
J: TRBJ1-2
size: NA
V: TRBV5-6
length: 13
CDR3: CASSQDRGHGYTF
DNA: TGTGCCAGCAGTCAGGACAGGGGGCATGGCTACACCTTC

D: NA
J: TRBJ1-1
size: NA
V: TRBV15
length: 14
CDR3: CATSRDRVNTEAFF
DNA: TGTGCCACCAGCAGAGATCGGGTGAACACTGAAGCTTTCTTT

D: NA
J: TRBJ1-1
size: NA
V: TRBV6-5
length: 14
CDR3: CASSYNLGAAEAFF
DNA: TGTGCCAGCAGTTACAATCTGGGGGCAGCTGAAGCTTTCTTT

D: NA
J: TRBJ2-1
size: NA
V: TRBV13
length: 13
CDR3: CASSPETDNEQFF
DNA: TGTGCCAGCAGCCCCGAGACAGATAATGAGCAGTTCTTC